Following are 16 T cell receptor beta chains from one sample sequenced in a study of blood T cells in healthy people across ages (dated by TCRdb to the mid-2010s). Preparation of the library involved 5' RACE. TCRdb names Illumina HiSeq 2500 as the instrument used. A second 7 to 11 cycle PCR used a sample-barcoded 5' primer and a J-beta primer mix. TCRdb redid the processing of the public reads, applying fastp at Q25 and MiXCR, and retained in-frame beta chains. Under each unique CDR3 protein, matching rows form one entry showing the most common genes and DNA. Here the sample has about 1.6 million distinct CDR3 sequences; roughly a third occur a single time. Of the sample, over 9% is held by the ten largest clones. Sequencing was performed on blood. These receptors all come from a woman aged 25 to 39 in good health.

The gene calls are TRBV20-1 and TRBJ1-6; tentatively, D is TRBD1 (5 bases). This CDR3 contains 16 residues. V dropped 0 bases and J dropped 9 bases, with 18 bases sitting between them. Germline CDR1 DFQATT, CDR2 SNEGSKA (reference sequence). The CDR3 nucleotides are TGCAGTGCTAGAGATCCGTCGCAGGGCGGTAGTTCACCCCTCCACTTT. Residues: CSARDPSQGGSSPLHF.

This sequence joins TRBV2 and TRBJ2-1; 11 bases are shared with TRBD2. Germline CDR1 and CDR2: SNHLY and FYNNEI. After removal of 6 bases from V and 0 bases from J, the junction contained 10 bases not matched to a gene. The CDR3 runs to 18 residues. CDR3 region: CASREPGLAVHSYNEQFF. CDR3 nucleotides: TGTGCCAGCAGAGAACCGGGACTAGCGGTTCACTCCTACAATGAGCAGTTCTTC.

The chain joins TRBV18 to TRBJ1-1; D possibly corresponds to TRBD1 (5 bases). This CDR3 spans 13 amino acids. From germline, CDR1 is KGHSH and CDR2 LQKENI. V was shortened by 2 bases and J by 5 bases, with 9 bases between the two germline ends. CDR3: CASSPGAETEAFF. The CDR3 DNA reads as TGTGCCAGCTCACCAGGGGCAGAAACTGAAGCTTTCTTT. The complete variable domain, with remaining parts taken from reference TRBV18 and TRBJ1-1, reads NAGVMQNPRHLVRRRGQEARLRCSPMKGHSHVYWYRQLPEEGLKFMVYLQKENIIDESGMPKERFSAEFPKEGPSILRIQQVVRGDSAAYFCASSPGAETEAFFGQGTRLTVV.

The rearrangement joins TRBV7-9 to TRBJ2-2; TRBD1 is a possible D gene (6 bases). CDR1 is SEHNR, CDR2 FQNEAQ, per germline (reference sequence). Trimming took off 4 bases at V and 8 bases at J, with 14 bases between the two ends. CDR3 length: 14 amino acids. The CDR3 DNA reads as TGTGCCAGCAGCTACTATACCGGACAGGGGGAGCTGTTTTTT. It encodes CASSYYTGQGELFF.

This clonotype appeared a few times. The chain recombines TRBV28 with TRBJ2-3; D is undetermined. The germline V gene has CDR1 MDHEN and CDR2 SYDVKM. This CDR3 is 16 amino acids long. The V end lost 6 bases, the J end lost 0 bases, and 16 bases lay between the germline ends. The chain's CDR3 is CASSPHSSPSTDTQYF. CDR3 bases: TGTGCCAGCAGCCCGCACAGCTCCCCTAGCACAGATACGCAGTATTTT.

This clonotype was found many times. The chain uses TRBV6-1 and TRBJ2-3; D possibly corresponds to TRBD1 (6 bases). The CDR3 has 14 residues. Per the germline V gene, CDR1 is MNHNS and CDR2 is SASEGT. V gave up 4 bases and J gave up 2 bases, with 10 bases separating them. The CDR3 here is CASSVRGSTDTQYF. The CDR3 DNA reads TGTGCCAGCAGTGTCAGGGGTTCCACAGATACGCAGTATTTT.

This clonotype was recorded many times. The chain joins TRBV12-3 or TRBV12-4 to TRBJ2-1, with D maybe TRBD1 (6 bases). Trimming pared 5 bases from V and 10 bases from J, leaving 15 bases between. This CDR3 has 13 residues. The CDR3 DNA sequence: TGTGCCAGCAGTCCTAGGGACAAAAGGGAGCAGTTCTTC. The encoded protein is CASSPRDKREQFF.

J is TRBJ1-5 and V is TRBV30; no firm D call. Germline lookup yields CDR1 GTSNPN and CDR2 SVGIG (reference sequence). V lost 4 bases, J lost 5 bases, and 12 bases lay in between. This CDR3 has 13 residues. The CDR3 loop is CAWMAGPDQPQHF. The DNA of the CDR3 is TGTGCCTGGATGGCAGGACCGGATCAGCCCCAGCATTTT.

The J gene is TRBJ1-1, the V gene TRBV21-1; TRBD1 was called by the table and not checked on the DNA. TRBV21-1 has pseudogene status. This CDR3 is 18 amino acids long. Here the CDR3 reads CASSKVLFDRVMNTEAFF. In nucleotides, the CDR3 is TGTGCCAGCAGCAAAGTCTTATTCGACAGAGTAATGAACACTGAAGCTTTCTTT.

V and J are TRBV4-1 and TRBJ2-2; 8 positions match TRBD2. CDR1 is MGHRA, CDR2 YSYEKL, per germline. V was pared by 6 bases and J by 2 bases, with 8 bases of the junction left unmatched. The CDR3 spans 16 residues. Written as DNA, the CDR3 is TGCGCCAGCAGTGGACTGGCGGGAGGAAACACCGGGGAGCTGTTTTTT. Its translation: CASSGLAGGNTGELFF.

The chain recombines TRBV30 with TRBJ2-5; possibly TRBD1 for D (6 bases). There are 13 residues in the CDR3. V was shortened by 4 bases and J by 3 bases, with 12 bases between the two germline ends. The germline gives CDR1 GTSNPN, CDR2 SVGIG (reference sequence). The CDR3 DNA follows: TGTGCCTGGAACCGGGACATAGAAGAGACCCAGTACTTC. Encoded protein: CAWNRDIEETQYF.

V gene TRBV7-9 combines with J gene TRBJ2-7, with 13 nucleotides matching TRBD2. The end of the DNA aligns better with TRBJ2-5, so the J call may be wrong. This CDR3 comprises 15 residues. CDR1 and CDR2 (germline): SEHNR, FQNEAQ (reference sequence). The CDR3 sequence is CAGTDGLAGVETQYF. CDR3 nucleotide sequence: TGTGCCGGGACTGACGGACTAGCGGGAGTGGAGACCCAGTACTTC.

V is TRBV27 and J is TRBJ1-5; 9 bases line up with TRBD1. The CDR3 spans 16 residues. Germline V gene data show CDR1 as MNHEY and CDR2 as SMNVEV (reference sequence). Losses at the gene ends were 5 bases for V and 7 bases for J; bases not matched to a gene: 12. Here the CDR3 DNA reads TGTGCCAGCAGTACCATTGCGGACAGGGGAGAACAGCCCCAGCATTTT. This sequence encodes CASSTIADRGEQPQHF.

V usage is TRBV20-1 and J usage is TRBJ2-1; 7 bases match TRBD2. V was pared by 1 base and J by 5 bases, with 11 bases of the junction left unmatched. The CDR3 length is 16 residues. Germline CDR1 reads DFQATT; CDR2 reads SNEGSKA (reference sequence). CDR3 amino acids: CSARVIEGGDDNEQFF. The CDR3 coding sequence is TGCAGTGCTAGAGTTATCGAGGGAGGGGACGACAATGAGCAGTTCTTC.

The rearrangement joins TRBV10-3 to TRBJ1-2; possible D gene TRBD1, 6 bases. The V end lost 4 bases, the J end lost 8 bases, and 8 bases lay between the germline ends. The germline V gene has CDR1 ENHRY and CDR2 SYGVKD. The CDR3 has 11 amino acids. The CDR3 reads CAISGDMGYTF. The CDR3 bases are TGTGCCATCAGTGGGGACATGGGCTACACCTTC.

The chain recombines TRBV12-3 or TRBV12-4 with TRBJ1-1, with TRBD1 identical over 7 bases. The trim removed 3 bases at V and 8 bases at J, leaving 6 bases unmatched. The CDR3 extends over 13 amino acids. The CDR3: CASSFQGEKEAFF. In DNA, the CDR3 is TGTGCCAGCAGTTTTCAGGGGGAGAAGGAAGCTTTCTTT.